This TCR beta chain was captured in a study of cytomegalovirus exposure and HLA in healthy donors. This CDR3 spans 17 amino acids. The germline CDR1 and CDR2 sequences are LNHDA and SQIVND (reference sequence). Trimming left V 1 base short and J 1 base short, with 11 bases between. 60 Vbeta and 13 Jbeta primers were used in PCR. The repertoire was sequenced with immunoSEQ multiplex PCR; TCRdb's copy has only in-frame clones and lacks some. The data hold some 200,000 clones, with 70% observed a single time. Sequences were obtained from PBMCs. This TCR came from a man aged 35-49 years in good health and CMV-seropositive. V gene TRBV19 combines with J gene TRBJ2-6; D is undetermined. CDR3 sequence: CASSIGPLRSGANVLTF. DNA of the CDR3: TGTGCCAGTAGTATAGGTCCCCTGCGGTCTGGGGCCAACGTCCTGACTTTC.